Each of the 23 T cell receptor beta chains below was sequenced from the same sample in a study of identifying expanded T cells in peripheral blood. Data came from immunoSEQ multiplex PCR; TCRdb stores just in-frame clones and leaves some out. This table has about 58,000 clones, around 83% appearing once. Sequencing input: blood. The source is a person aged 18 to 70 in good health.

In DNA, the CDR3 is TGTGCCAGCAGCTTCGGCAGATCTAGCGGCCCTCGAAACAATGAGCAGTTCTTC. It specifies CASSFGRSSGPRNNEQFF. The rearrangement uses TRBV11-3 and TRBJ2-1, with 7 bases lining up with TRBD2. In germline, CDR1 is SGHNT, CDR2 YENEEA. With 3 bases clipped from V and 5 bases from J, the junction kept 16 bases outside the gene matches. CDR3 length equals 18 residues.

This rearrangement joins TRBV7-2 to TRBJ2-3; no reliable D call. The CDR3 loop spans 13 amino acids. Germline V gene data show CDR1 as SGHTA and CDR2 as FQGNSA. V lost 1 base to trimming and J lost 5 bases, with 7 bases between them. This CDR3 is CASSLVVRDTQYF. As DNA, the CDR3 is TGTGCCAGCAGCTTAGTTGTCAGAGATACGCAGTATTTT.

This clone came up once. The chain combines TRBV30 with TRBJ1-2; 9 nucleotides agree with TRBD1. Germline values: CDR1 GTSNPN, CDR2 SVGIG (reference sequence). This CDR3 spans 14 amino acids. The V gene end was trimmed by 1 base and the J gene end by 3 bases; junction bases not matched to a gene: 3. The CDR3 region has the DNA TGTGCCTGGAGTGAGGGACAGGGCCACTATGGCTACACCTTC. Its translation is CAWSEGQGHYGYTF.

CDR3 bases: TGTGCCAGCAGTCAAGGACAGGGTCGGCACGAGCAGTACTTC. Translating gives CASSQGQGRHEQYF. The V and J genes are TRBV7-9 and TRBJ2-7; 8 bases match TRBD1. The V gene's germline CDR1 is SEHNR and CDR2 FQNEAQ (reference sequence). This CDR3 is 14 amino acids long. After removal of 6 bases from V and 5 bases from J, the junction contained 9 bases not matched to a gene.

The chain has TRBV10-2 and TRBJ2-3; 10 positions agree with TRBD2. V shed 7 bases and J 1 base; nucleotides not matched to a gene: 5. Germline V gene sequence: CDR1 WSHSY, CDR2 SAAADI. This CDR3 is built from 15 residues. This CDR3 is CASMVLAGRTDTQYF. CDR3 sequence (DNA): TGCGCCAGCATGGTACTAGCGGGACGCACAGATACGCAGTATTTT.

This chain connects TRBV7-9 to TRBJ1-2, with TRBD1 identical over 7 bases. Looked up from germline, CDR1 is SEHNR and CDR2 is FQNEAQ (reference sequence). With 5 bases clipped from V and 9 bases from J, the junction kept 9 bases outside the gene matches. The CDR3 consists of 13 residues. CDR3 in amino acids: CASSETTGASYTF. CDR3 nucleotide sequence: TGTGCCAGCAGCGAAACTACAGGGGCTAGCTACACCTTC.

The rearrangement links TRBV2 to TRBJ2-3; maybe TRBD2 (6 bases). CDR1 and CDR2 (germline): SNHLY, FYNNEI. The CDR3 runs to 15 residues. Between the trimmed V and J ends, which lost 6 bases and 3 bases, there was a span of 16 bases. DNA of the CDR3: TGTGCCAGCAGAAAGGAGGGTTTTGGGACAGATACGCAGTATTTT. It codes for CASRKEGFGTDTQYF.

Regarding this clone: At one boundary the junction diverges from the germline segment, which might be a read error. V and J are TRBV6-1 and TRBJ2-7; D uncertain. The CDR3 length is 13 residues. The germline gives CDR1 MNHNS, CDR2 SASEGT. The CDR3 DNA sequence: TGTGCCATCAGTGATCGGGCTTCCTACGAGCAGTACTTC. Translating gives CAISDRASYEQYF.

The chain links TRBV9 to TRBJ1-3, with D unresolved. The germline V gene has CDR1 SGDLS and CDR2 YYNGEE. The CDR3 extends over 14 amino acids. V was pared by 4 bases and J by 2 bases, with 10 bases between. CDR3 region: CASSPGVTGNTIYF. CDR3 in DNA: TGTGCCAGCAGCCCCGGGGTAACTGGAAACACCATATATTTT.

This chain connects TRBV2 to TRBJ2-7; D call uncertain. CDR3 size: 13 residues. Germline CDR1 reads SNHLY; CDR2 reads FYNNEI. V was cut by 2 bases and J by 1 base, with 6 bases left in between. The CDR3 loop reads CASSELRSYEQYV. The CDR3 nucleotides are TGTGCCAGCAGTGAATTGCGTTCCTACGAGCAGTACGTC.

This chain links TRBV5-4 with TRBJ2-5, with 12 bases fitting TRBD2. After removal of 4 bases from V and 5 bases from J, the junction contained 9 bases not matched to a gene. The CDR3 extends over 16 amino acids. Germline V CDR1 and CDR2: SGHNT, YYREEE (reference sequence). In nucleotides, the CDR3 is TGTGCCAGCAGCCAATCCGGACTAGCGGGGAGGGAGACCCAGTACTTC. Its translation: CASSQSGLAGRETQYF.

This sequence joins TRBV7-2 and TRBJ2-1; maybe TRBD2 (6 bases). Germline CDR1 reads SGHTA; CDR2 reads FQGNSA. Trimming shortened V by 5 bases and J by 8 bases, and 19 bases separated the two germline ends. This CDR3 is built from 15 residues. Written as DNA, the CDR3 is TGTGCCAGCAGCCCTCTTGGGACTGAACGGGATGAGCAGTTCTTC. Translation gives CASSPLGTERDEQFF.

The chain's CDR3 is CASSRSQGRWYEQYF. The DNA of the CDR3 is TGTGCCAGCAGCAGGTCCCAGGGGAGATGGTACGAGCAGTACTTC. The chain is built from TRBV5-8 and TRBJ2-7; D might be TRBD1 (6 bases). With 4 bases removed from V and 4 bases from J, the gap between germline ends came to 18 bases. This CDR3 has 15 amino acids. CDR1 and CDR2 from the germline V gene are SGHTS and YDEGEE.

This sequence joins TRBV19 and TRBJ2-3, with D possibly matching TRBD1 (6 bases). CDR1 and CDR2 (germline): LNHDA, SQIVND (reference sequence). This CDR3 is built from 15 residues. Trimming left V 10 bases short and J 4 bases short, with 21 bases between. DNA for the CDR3: TGTGCCACCTCCCCATCGGACAGCTCTGCAGATACGCAGTATTTT. Protein product: CATSPSDSSADTQYF.

In its sample, this clone was seen once. J is TRBJ2-3 and V is TRBV9; 9 bases agree with TRBD2. The V and J ends lost 2 bases and 6 bases, in that order; junction bases with no gene match: 7. Per germline, CDR1 SGDLS and CDR2 YYNGEE. This CDR3 region has 15 residues. The CDR3 is CASSVRGGARDTQYF. The CDR3 nucleotides read TGTGCCAGCAGCGTCCGCGGGGGGGCCCGGGATACGCAGTATTTT.

The V call is TRBV19, the J call TRBJ1-6; D might be TRBD1 (5 bases). This CDR3 region has 20 residues. CDR1 is LNHDA and CDR2 is SQIVND in the germline V gene (reference sequence). Trimming pared 5 bases from V and 3 bases from J, leaving 26 bases between. CDR3 loop: CASSPRESGQGEGYNSPLHF. CDR3 coding DNA: TGTGCCAGTAGTCCTAGAGAATCGGGGCAAGGAGAAGGCTATAATTCACCCCTCCACTTT.

This clone has only a few counts. The J gene is TRBJ1-3, the V gene TRBV30; D may be TRBD1 (5 bases). Germline loops: CDR1 GTSNPN, CDR2 SVGIG (reference sequence). This CDR3 contains 14 residues. CDR3 nucleotide sequence: TGTGCTTGGGGGGAGCGCGCGGCTGGAAACACCATATATTTT. Translated, it gives CAWGERAAGNTIYF.

The chain uses TRBV5-4 and TRBJ1-2; the D gene is possibly TRBD1 (5 bases). This CDR3 has 15 residues. The V gene's germline CDR1 is SGHNT and CDR2 YYREEE (reference sequence). Trimming took 8 bases from V and 3 from J, leaving 20 bases between them. The CDR3 is CASFSGSGSYYGYTF. Here the CDR3 DNA reads TGTGCCAGTTTCTCAGGGAGCGGCTCTTACTATGGCTACACCTTC.

This chain joins TRBV19 and TRBJ2-5; 7 bases line up with TRBD2. This CDR3 is built from 14 residues. Germline CDR1 and CDR2: LNHDA and SQIVND (reference sequence). V lost 5 bases and J lost 2; bases outside the gene matches: 5. The CDR3 reads CASSAREGQETQYF. DNA for the CDR3: TGTGCCAGTAGTGCAAGGGAGGGGCAAGAGACCCAGTACTTC. Looking up the rest from reference TRBV19 and TRBJ2-5 gives the full variable domain: DGGITQSPKYLFRKEGQNVTLSCEQNLNHDAMYWYRQDPGQGLRLIYYSQIVNDFQKGDIAEGYSVSREKKESFPLTVTSAQKNPTAFYLCASSAREGQETQYFGPGTRLLVL.

J is TRBJ2-2 and V is TRBV4-2; a weak D match, TRBD2 (6 bases). V was pared by 10 bases and J by 2 bases, with 17 bases between. The CDR3 spans 15 residues. CDR1 and CDR2 (germline): LGHNA, YNFKEQ. The CDR3 sequence is CATGTYTINTGELFF. DNA of the CDR3: TGTGCCACCGGGACTTACACTATTAACACCGGGGAGCTGTTTTTT.

In nucleotides, the CDR3 is TGTGCCAGCAGCCAAGCACTAGCTATGGATACGCAGTATTTT. Its protein product is CASSQALAMDTQYF. The rearrangement links TRBV4-2 to TRBJ2-3; maybe TRBD2 (6 bases). This CDR3 spans 14 amino acids. Germline V gives CDR1 LGHNA, CDR2 YNFKEQ. V lost 1 base and J lost 6, with 11 bases in between.

J is TRBJ2-3 and V is TRBV19; 8 bases line up with TRBD1. The CDR3 contains 16 residues. Germline CDR1 is LNHDA and CDR2 is SQIVND (reference sequence). J lost 4 bases, V lost 1 base, and 7 bases had no gene match. Here the CDR3 reads CASSIVSTGVADTQYF. DNA for the CDR3: TGTGCCAGTAGTATAGTTTCGACAGGGGTGGCAGATACGCAGTATTTT.

The J gene is TRBJ2-7, the V gene TRBV7-8; the match to TRBD1 covers 8 bases. This CDR3 contains 14 residues. The germline CDR1 and CDR2 sequences are SGHVS and FQNEAQ. Losses at the gene ends were 4 bases for V and 6 bases for J; bases not matched to a gene: 8. This CDR3 is CASSSGGRGVEQYV. The DNA of the CDR3 is TGTGCCAGCAGCTCAGGGGGCAGGGGGGTCGAGCAGTACGTC.